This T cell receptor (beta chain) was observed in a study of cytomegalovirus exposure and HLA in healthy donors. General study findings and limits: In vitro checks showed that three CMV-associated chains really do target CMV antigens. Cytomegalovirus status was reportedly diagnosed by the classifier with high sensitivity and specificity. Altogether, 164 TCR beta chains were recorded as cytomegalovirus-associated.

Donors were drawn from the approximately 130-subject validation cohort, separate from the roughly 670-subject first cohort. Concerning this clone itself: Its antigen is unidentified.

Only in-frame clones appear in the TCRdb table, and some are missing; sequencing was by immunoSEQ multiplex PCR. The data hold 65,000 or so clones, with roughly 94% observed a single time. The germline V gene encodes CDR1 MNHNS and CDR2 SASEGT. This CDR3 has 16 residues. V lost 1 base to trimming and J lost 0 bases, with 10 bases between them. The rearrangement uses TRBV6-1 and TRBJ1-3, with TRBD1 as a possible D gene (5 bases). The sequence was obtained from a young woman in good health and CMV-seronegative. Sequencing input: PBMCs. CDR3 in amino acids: CASSEGWGSSGNTIYF. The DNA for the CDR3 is TGTGCCAGCAGTGAAGGTTGGGGCAGCTCTGGAAACACCATATATTTT.